The present TCR beta chain was sequenced within a study of blood T cells in healthy people across ages. With a J-beta primer mix and a sample-barcoded 5' primer, a second PCR ran about 6 to 11 cycles. Each TCR beta cDNA got a 12-nucleotide random molecular identifier. TCRdb recomputed calls from the 5' RACE reads with MiXCR, one row per CDR3 protein. The data show over a million distinct CDR3 sequences, around 40% seen once. Study findings and constraints: Relative to aged donors, long-lived donors carried more naive CD4+ cells and displayed higher diversity. Age advanced and TCR beta diversity per million T cells fell, roughly linearly. What prevented conclusive comparison of naive and antigen-experienced cells was that PBMCs were unsorted.

To note about this clonotype: Antigen specificity is unknown.

Sequencing input: blood. The source of this sequence is a young woman in good health.

This chain's CDR3 is CSAPEREAYGYTF. The CDR3 nucleotides are TGCAGTGCCCCAGAGAGGGAGGCCTATGGCTACACCTTC. V usage is TRBV20-1 and J usage is TRBJ1-2; D is undetermined. Trimming left V 6 bases short and J 4 bases short, with 15 bases between. There are 13 residues in the CDR3. Germline V gives CDR1 DFQATT, CDR2 SNEGSKA (reference sequence).